This T cell receptor (beta chain) was recovered during a study of long-term antiretroviral therapy in people with HIV. The V and J ends lost 2 bases and 7 bases respectively, with 12 bases between them. CDR1 is SGHRS and CDR2 is YFSETQ in the germline V gene. This CDR3 has 14 amino acids. General study findings and limits: At every time point, clones expanded before ART dominated the repertoire.

Assay version v3.0 of immunoSEQ was used, and it was run at survey level. Produced via immunoSEQ multiplex PCR; TCRdb's table is partial and in-frame only. The sample lists some 30,000 clones; approximately 89% were seen once. A word on this clone: Its antigen is unknown.

This rearrangement joins TRBV5-1 to TRBJ2-2; D gene ambiguous. The receptor was derived from a man between 18 and 35 years old with HIV. This sample comprised unsorted PBMCs, obtained 3.1 years after starting antiretroviral therapy. Here the CDR3 DNA reads TGCGCCAGCAGCTTTCTCACTGGGGACGGGGAGCTGTTTTTT. This encodes CASSFLTGDGELFF.